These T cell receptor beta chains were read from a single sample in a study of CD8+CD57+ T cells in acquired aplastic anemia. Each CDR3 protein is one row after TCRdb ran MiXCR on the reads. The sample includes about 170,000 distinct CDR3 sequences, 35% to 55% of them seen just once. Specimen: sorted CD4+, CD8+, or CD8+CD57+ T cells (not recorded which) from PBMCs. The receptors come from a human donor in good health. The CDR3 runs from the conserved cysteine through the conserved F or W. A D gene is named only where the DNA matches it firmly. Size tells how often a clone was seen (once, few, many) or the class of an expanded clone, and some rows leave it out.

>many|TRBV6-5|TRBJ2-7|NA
TGTGCCAGCAGTTACCTCGCGGGGAGCTCCTACGAGCAGTACTTC
CASSYLAGSSYEQYF
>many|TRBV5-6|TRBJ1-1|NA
TGTGCCAGCACCGGCTTGGTTCGGGGGCCCGGTGAAGCTTTCTTT
CASTGLVRGPGEAFF
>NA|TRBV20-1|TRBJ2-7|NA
TGCAGTGCTAGAGATCCCAGGGGCCACGAGCAGTACTTC
CSARDPRGHEQYF
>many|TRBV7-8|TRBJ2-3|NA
TGTGCCAGCAGCTGGGGGGGCTTCTCTAGCACAGATACGCAGTATTTT
CASSWGGFSSTDTQYF
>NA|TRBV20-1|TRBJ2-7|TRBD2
TGCAGTGCTAGGGAATTAGCGGGAGGACACTACGAGCAGTACTTC
CSARELAGGHYEQYF
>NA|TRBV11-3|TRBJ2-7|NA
TGTGCCAGCAGCTTACCACACAGCGCCTACGAGCAGTACTTC
CASSLPHSAYEQYF
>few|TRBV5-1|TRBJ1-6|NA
TGCGCCAGCAGCAACGGGGGTTTTGATTCACCCCTCCACTTT
CASSNGGFDSPLHF
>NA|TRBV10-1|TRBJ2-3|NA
TGCGCCAGCAGTGAGTCGGGGACCGGAGATACGCAGTATTTT
CASSESGTGDTQYF
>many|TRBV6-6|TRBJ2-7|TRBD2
TGTGCCAGCAGTTACCGCCAGCGGGAGTACGAGCAGTACTTC
CASSYRQREYEQYF
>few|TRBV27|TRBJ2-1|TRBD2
TGTGCCAGCAGCAGCTTAGGGGCGGGGGACTACAATGAGCAGTTCTTC
CASSSLGAGDYNEQFF
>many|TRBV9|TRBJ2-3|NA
TGTGCCAGCAGCGTAGATGGGGGCCGGGATACGCAGTATTTT
CASSVDGGRDTQYF
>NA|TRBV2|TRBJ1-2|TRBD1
TGTGCCAGCAGTTGGACAGGGACTGAGGGCTACACCTTC
CASSWTGTEGYTF
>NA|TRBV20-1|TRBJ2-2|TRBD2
TGCAGTGCTAGAGATTCCAACAGGGGACTAGCGATCACCGGGGAGCTGTTTTTT
CSARDSNRGLAITGELFF
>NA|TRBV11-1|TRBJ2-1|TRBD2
TGTGCCAGCAGACCCGGGACTAGCGGGGGAGACGGCAATGAGTGGCAGTTCTTC
CASRPGTSGGDGNEWQFF
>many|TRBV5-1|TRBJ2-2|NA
TGCGCCAGCAGCTTGGACGGTAGTGGGGCCGGGGAGCTGTTTTTT
CASSLDGSGAGELFF
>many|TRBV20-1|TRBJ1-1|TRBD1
TGCAGTGCTAGAGGACAGGGGGGGTTGAACACTGAAGCTTTCTTT
CSARGQGGLNTEAFF
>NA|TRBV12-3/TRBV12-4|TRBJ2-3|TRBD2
TGTGCCAGCAGTTTCCCCGGGAGCGGGACCGGCACAGATACGCAGTATTTT
CASSFPGSGTGTDTQYF
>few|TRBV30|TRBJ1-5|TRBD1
TGTGCCTGGAGTGGGGCCAGGGGGTCCAATCAGCCCCAGCATTTT
CAWSGARGSNQPQHF
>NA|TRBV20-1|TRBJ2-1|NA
TGCAGTGCTCACCACCGACTAGTAAATGAGCAGTTCTTC
CSAHHRLVNEQFF
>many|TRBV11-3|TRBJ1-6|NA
TGTGCCAGCAGCTTAGACCCGAATTCACCCCTCCACTTT
CASSLDPNSPLHF
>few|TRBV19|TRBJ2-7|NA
TGTGCCAGTAGTGGGGCCATAACCTACGAGCAGTACTTC
CASSGAITYEQYF
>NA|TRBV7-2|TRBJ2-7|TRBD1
TGTGCCAGCACCAAGGGACAGCCTAGATACTACGAGCAGTACTTC
CASTKGQPRYYEQYF
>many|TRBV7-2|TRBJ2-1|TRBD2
TGTGCCAGCAGACCACGACTAGCGGGGGGGAATGAGCAGTTCTTC
CASRPRLAGGNEQFF
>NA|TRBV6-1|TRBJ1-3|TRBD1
TGTGCCAGCAGTGGCCGGGACAGTGTGAACACCATATATTTT
CASSGRDSVNTIYF
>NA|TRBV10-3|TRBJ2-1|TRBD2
TGTGCCGCCCTGCGGCTAGCGGGGGGGCCGAATGAGCAGTTCTTC
CAALRLAGGPNEQFF
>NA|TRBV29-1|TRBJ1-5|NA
TGCAGCGTTCGTGAGACAGCAGCTGATAATCAGCCCCAGCATTTT
CSVRETAADNQPQHF
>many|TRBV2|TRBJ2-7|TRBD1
TGTGCCAGCACCTCCGGGACAGGGAGATCCTACGAGCAGTACTTC
CASTSGTGRSYEQYF
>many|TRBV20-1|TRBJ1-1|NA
TGCAGTGCCCCAGCTGGGGGGAGGATGAACACTGAAGCTTTCTTT
CSAPAGGRMNTEAFF
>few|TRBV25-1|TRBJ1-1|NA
TGTGCCAGCAGTTATTTGCAGGGGACTGAAGCTTTCTTT
CASSYLQGTEAFF
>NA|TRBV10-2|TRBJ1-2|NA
TGCGCCAGCAGAGGGCTGGCAGGGGCTGTCTATGGCTACACCTTC
CASRGLAGAVYGYTF
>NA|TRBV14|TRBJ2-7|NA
TGTGCCAGCAGCCAGTGGAGCGAGCAGTACTTC
CASSQWSEQYF
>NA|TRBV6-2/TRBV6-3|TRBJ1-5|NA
TGTGCCAGCAGTCCCCCTGTTTTAGGTGAACCCCAGCATTTT
CASSPPVLGEPQHF
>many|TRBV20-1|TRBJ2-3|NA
TGCAGTGCTAATAGGGGAGCAGATACGCAGTATTTT
CSANRGADTQYF
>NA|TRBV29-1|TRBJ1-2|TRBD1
TGCAGCGCCGGACAGGGCAACCATGGCTACACCTTC
CSAGQGNHGYTF
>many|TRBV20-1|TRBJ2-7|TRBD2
TGCAGTGCTAGCGGCGGGGGGGCGAGCGAGCAGTACTTC
CSASGGGASEQYF
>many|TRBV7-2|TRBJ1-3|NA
TGTGCCAGCAGCCCCCAAGGAAACACCATATATTTT
CASSPQGNTIYF
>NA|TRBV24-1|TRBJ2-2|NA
TGTGCCACCTCTAGGAAGTCCGGGGAGCTATTTTTT
CATSRKSGELFF
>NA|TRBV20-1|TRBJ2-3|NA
TGCAGTGCGGGGCCCTCGGCGCAGTATTTT
CSAGPSAQYF
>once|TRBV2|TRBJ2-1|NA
TGTACCAGCAGTGAAGAGATAGCGGATGAGCAGTTCTTC
CTSSEEIADEQFF
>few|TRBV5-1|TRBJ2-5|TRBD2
TGCGCCAGCGGACCGGGGGGTACTAGCGGGTCTGGGGAGACCCAGTACTTC
CASGPGGTSGSGETQYF
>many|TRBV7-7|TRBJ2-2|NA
TGTGCTAGCAGCCCCCGGACAGCGAACACCGGGGAGCTGTTTTTT
CASSPRTANTGELFF
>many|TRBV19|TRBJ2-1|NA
TGTGCCAGTAGTATAGAGGCAGCAAACTCCTACAATGAGCAGTTCTTC
CASSIEAANSYNEQFF
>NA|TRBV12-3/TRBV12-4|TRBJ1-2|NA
TGTGCCAGCAGCCCTCAAGGTCAGGGGACAAACTATGGCTACACCTTC
CASSPQGQGTNYGYTF
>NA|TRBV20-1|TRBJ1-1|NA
TGCAGTGCTAGGGCCCCGCAGATACTAAACACTGAAGCTTTCTTT
CSARAPQILNTEAFF
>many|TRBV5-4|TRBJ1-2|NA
TGTGCCAGCAGTTATGACACTGAATATGGCTACACCTTC
CASSYDTEYGYTF
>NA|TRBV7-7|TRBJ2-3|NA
TGTGCCAGCAGCTTAAGTTCGGGGGGCAACACAGATACGCAGTATTTT
CASSLSSGGNTDTQYF
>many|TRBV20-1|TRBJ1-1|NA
TGCAGTGCTAGGCCGCGGTGGGGGGCTGAAGCTTTCTTT
CSARPRWGAEAFF
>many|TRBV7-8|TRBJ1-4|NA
TGTGCCAGCAGCTTAGGGCAGGGTCGAGGGGATTGGTTTTTT
CASSLGQGRGDWFF
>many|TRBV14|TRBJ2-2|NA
TGTGCCAGCAGCCCGAGGACAGCAGCGACCGGGGAGCTGTTTTTT
CASSPRTAATGELFF
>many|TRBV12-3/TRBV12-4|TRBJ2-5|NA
TGTGCCAGCAGTTTCGCGGGGGCGGTTGGGACCCAGTACTTC
CASSFAGAVGTQYF
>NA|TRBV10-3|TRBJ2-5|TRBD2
TGTGCCATCAGTGAGTCACGCGCGGGGGGCCAAGAGACCCAGTACTTC
CAISESRAGGQETQYF
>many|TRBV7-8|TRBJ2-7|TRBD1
TGTGCCAGCAGCTTAGTGACAGGGGCAACAACCTACGAGCAGTACTTC
CASSLVTGATTYEQYF
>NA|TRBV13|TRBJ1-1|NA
TGTGCCAGCAGCTTTGGGGGGCAGAACACTGACGCTTTCTTT
CASSFGGQNTDAFF
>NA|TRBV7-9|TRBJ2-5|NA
TGTGCCAGCCTTACTGGGGGCCAAGAGACCCAGTACTTC
CASLTGGQETQYF
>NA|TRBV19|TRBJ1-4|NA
TGTGCCAGTAGTATAAGGACGTTACCTGGGGTTAGAGAAAAACTGTTTTTT
CASSIRTLPGVREKLFF
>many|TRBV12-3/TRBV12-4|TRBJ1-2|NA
TGTGCCAGCAGTTTCGAAGGGGGCTATGGCTACACCTTC
CASSFEGGYGYTF
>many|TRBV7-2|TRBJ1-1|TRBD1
TGTGCCAGCAGCGCGGGACAGGGGGAGACTGAAGCTTTCTTT
CASSAGQGETEAFF
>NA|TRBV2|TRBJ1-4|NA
TGTGCCAGCAGCGCGCCCCGGGGGGCTAATGAAAAACTGTTTTTT
CASSAPRGANEKLFF
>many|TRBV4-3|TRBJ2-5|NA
TGCGCCAGCAGCCAAGAGGGGTTTTCGGAGACCCAGTACTTC
CASSQEGFSETQYF